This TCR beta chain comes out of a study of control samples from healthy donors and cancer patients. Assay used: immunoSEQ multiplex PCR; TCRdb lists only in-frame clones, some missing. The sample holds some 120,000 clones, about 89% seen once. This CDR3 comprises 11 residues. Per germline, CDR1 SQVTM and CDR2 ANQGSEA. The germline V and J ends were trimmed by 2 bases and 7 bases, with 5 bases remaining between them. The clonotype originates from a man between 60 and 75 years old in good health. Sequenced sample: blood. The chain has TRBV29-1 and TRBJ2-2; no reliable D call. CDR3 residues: CSVEKVGELFF. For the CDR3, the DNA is TGCAGCGTTGAAAAGGTCGGGGAGCTGTTTTTT.